This is a list of T cell receptor beta chains from one sample in a study of cytomegalovirus exposure and HLA in healthy donors. The table came from immunoSEQ multiplex PCR; TCRdb's copy has only in-frame clones and leaves some out. This sample has roughly 200,000 clones, with just under 85% found just once. What was sequenced was PBMCs. These receptors all come from a woman aged 35 to 49 in good health and CMV-seronegative. Each CDR3 is given with its conserved first and last residue. A D gene is named only where the DNA matches it firmly. Clone size appears in some rows only: once, few, many, or a class for an expanded clone.

J gene	clone size	V gene	D gene	CDR3 DNA	CDR3 protein
TRBJ2-7	once	TRBV30	TRBD1	TGTGCCTGGATAGGGGGCGGCGAGCAGTACTTC	CAWIGGGEQYF
TRBJ2-3	NA	TRBV30	NA	TGTGCCTGGAGAGGAGAGGGCTTCACAGATACGCAGTATTTT	CAWRGEGFTDTQYF
TRBJ2-5	NA	TRBV7-8	TRBD2	TGTGCCAGCAGCACCTCGATAGCGGGGGAGCAGGAGACCCAGTACTTC	CASSTSIAGEQETQYF
TRBJ2-7	NA	TRBV4-3	NA	TGCGCCAGCAGCCAAGATCTAGGGGGACGGCAGTACTTC	CASSQDLGGRQYF
TRBJ2-1	NA	TRBV20-1	TRBD1	TGCAGTGCCACTAGTCCAGGGGGGCAGTTCTTC	CSATSPGGQFF
TRBJ2-7	NA	TRBV6-1	NA	TGTGCCAGCAGCGAGATCTTCGAGCAGTACTTC	CASSEIFEQYF
TRBJ2-2	NA	TRBV5-1	NA	TGCGCCAGCAGCTTGGCAGTCAGTGTCGCCGGGGAGCTGTTTTTT	CASSLAVSVAGELFF
TRBJ2-1	once	TRBV29-1	TRBD2	TGCAGCGTTGCACCAGCGGGAAAGGACAATGAGCAGTTCTTC	CSVAPAGKDNEQFF
TRBJ1-1	NA	TRBV20-1	NA	TGCAGTGCTAGTTCCGGTATACCAGCTTTCTTT	CSASSGIPAFF
TRBJ1-6	once	TRBV23-1	TRBD1	TGCGCCAGCAGTCCCCCACGTACAGGGGAAAATTCACCCCTCCACTTT	CASSPPRTGENSPLHF
TRBJ1-1	NA	TRBV28	NA	TGTGCCAGCAGTTTGAGGAAAGATTCCGGTGGGTCGTCGACTGAAGCTTTCTTT	CASSLRKDSGGSSTEAFF
TRBJ2-1	NA	TRBV5-8	TRBD2	TGTGCCAGCAGCGGCGGGGGACGCTCCTACAATGAGCAGTTCTTC	CASSGGGRSYNEQFF
TRBJ1-5	NA	TRBV7-2	NA	TGTGCCAGCAGCTTAGTAGGGGGGGCTGCTTATCAGCCCCAGCATTTT	CASSLVGGAAYQPQHF
TRBJ1-1	NA	TRBV28	NA	TGTGCCAGCAGAAGGTCGGGGTTGGGAACTGAAGCTTTCTTT	CASRRSGLGTEAFF
TRBJ2-3	NA	TRBV10-3	NA	TGTGCCATCAGTGAGACGGGGTCAGATACGCAGTATTTT	CAISETGSDTQYF
TRBJ2-2	NA	TRBV29-1	TRBD1	TGCAGCGTTAATGACAGGGGGGTACCCGGGGAGCTGTTTTTT	CSVNDRGVPGELFF
TRBJ1-6	NA	TRBV5-1	TRBD1	TGCGCCAGCAGCTTCGGGACAGGGGGTTCACCCCTCCACTTT	CASSFGTGGSPLHF
TRBJ2-5	NA	TRBV30	NA	TGTGCCTGGAGTATAAAGGGTGGAGGGACCCAGTACTTC	CAWSIKGGGTQYF
TRBJ2-3	NA	TRBV5-1	TRBD1	TGCGCCAGCAGCACTCCTCCCGGGACAGGTTTCGACGGTACGCAGTATTTT	CASSTPPGTGFDGTQYF
TRBJ1-1	few	TRBV10-3	NA	TGTGCCATCAGGGAAACAGGGCTAAGCACTGAAGCTTTCTTT	CAIRETGLSTEAFF
TRBJ2-5	NA	TRBV20-1	NA	TGCAGTGCCAAAGAGACCCAGTACTTC	CSAKETQYF
TRBJ1-4	few	TRBV6-6	NA	TGTGCCAGCAGTTACTTTTCGGGGGAAAAACTGTTTTTT	CASSYFSGEKLFF
TRBJ1-2	NA	TRBV25-1	TRBD1	TGTGCCAGCAGTGACCCCGCACAGGGGATCGGTGGCTACACCTTC	CASSDPAQGIGGYTF
TRBJ1-4	NA	TRBV27	NA	TGTGCCAGCAGTTTAATAGGGTTCGGGGCGGGGAGGGGTGAAAAACTGTTTTTT	CASSLIGFGAGRGEKLFF
TRBJ1-2	NA	TRBV27	TRBD1	TGTGCCAGCAGTTTAACAGGGGGCTATGGCTACACCTTC	CASSLTGGYGYTF
TRBJ2-2	few	TRBV6-5	NA	TGTGCCAGCACTGGGGGCTGGAACACCGGGGAGCTGTTTTTT	CASTGGWNTGELFF
TRBJ1-5	NA	TRBV7-9	NA	TGTTCCAGCAGCTCCGCGGCAGGGAAACATCAGCCCCAGCATTTT	CSSSSAAGKHQPQHF
TRBJ1-5	NA	TRBV5-1	NA	TGCGCCAGCAGACAGAACCTCAATCAGCCCCAGCATTTT	CASRQNLNQPQHF
TRBJ1-1	few	TRBV5-6	NA	TGTGCCAGCAGCTTGCGGTCAGGTGTCATGAACACTGAAGCTTTCTTT	CASSLRSGVMNTEAFF
TRBJ2-3	NA	TRBV7-3	NA	TGTGCCAGCAGCCCGGGTGCAGGGTCGGCAGATACGCAGTATTTT	CASSPGAGSADTQYF
TRBJ1-6	few	TRBV6-5	NA	TGTGCCAGCAGTTACTCGCGGGGAAATAATTCACCCCTCCACTTT	CASSYSRGNNSPLHF
TRBJ1-5	NA	TRBV15	NA	TGTGCCACCAGCAGAGAACAGGGACCCAATCAGCCCCAGCATTTT	CATSREQGPNQPQHF
TRBJ2-3	NA	TRBV5-1	NA	TGCGCCAGCAGCTTCGAGGACTCTAGCACAGATACGCAGTATTTT	CASSFEDSSTDTQYF
TRBJ1-5	NA	TRBV5-6	TRBD1	TGTGCCAGCAGCCAGACAGGGGTTAGCAATCAGCCCCAGCATTTT	CASSQTGVSNQPQHF
TRBJ1-2	NA	TRBV6-5	TRBD1	TGTGCCAGCAGCCTAGTAACAGGGGCCGTCTATGGCTACACCTTC	CASSLVTGAVYGYTF
TRBJ2-2	NA	TRBV11-2	NA	TGTGCCAGCAGCTCAGAGATTGTACCGGGGGCCGGGGAGCTGTTTTTT	CASSSEIVPGAGELFF
TRBJ1-4	NA	TRBV19	TRBD1	TGTGCCAGTAGTAAGGTCTCCGGGACAGGGTCCTTCACTAATGAAAAACTGTTTTTT	CASSKVSGTGSFTNEKLFF
TRBJ1-4	NA	TRBV29-1	TRBD1	TGCAGCGTTTCCGGGACAGGGAGGGAAAAACTGTTTTTT	CSVSGTGREKLFF
TRBJ2-1	NA	TRBV19	TRBD2	TGTGCCAGTAGGGAGCGGGGGGGCGGGTACAATGAGCAGTTCTTC	CASRERGGGYNEQFF
TRBJ1-5	NA	TRBV18	TRBD1	TGTGCCAGCTCCCCTTTGGGGACAGGGAATCAGCCCCAGCATTTT	CASSPLGTGNQPQHF